The next 15 T cell receptor beta chains were all read from a single sample in a study of control samples from healthy donors and cancer patients. This table comes from immunoSEQ multiplex PCR, and its TCRdb copy is limited to in-frame clones, with some not included. The sample has 170,000 or so clones; roughly 94% are singletons. Source material: blood. These receptors all come from a woman in her 40s in good health.

V gene TRBV27 combines with J gene TRBJ1-1; perhaps TRBD1 as D (5 bases). The CDR3 has 12 amino acids. Between the trimmed V and J ends, which lost 5 bases and 10 bases, there was a span of 14 bases. CDR1 is MNHEY and CDR2 is SMNVEV in the germline V gene (reference sequence). The CDR3 spells CASSRGGPRAFF. CDR3 nucleotide sequence: TGTGCCAGCAGTAGGGGAGGTCCTCGAGCTTTCTTT.

The CDR3 here is CAWSVRSGRPREQYF. The CDR3 region has the DNA TGTGCCTGGAGTGTACGGAGCGGGAGGCCCCGTGAGCAGTACTTC. The chain is built from TRBV30 and TRBJ2-7, with 9 bases identical to TRBD2. The CDR3 runs to 15 residues. J was trimmed by 7 bases and V by 0 bases; bases with no gene match: 10. CDR1 and CDR2 (germline): GTSNPN, SVGIG (reference sequence).

This clone was observed once. V usage is TRBV9 and J usage is TRBJ1-4; tentative D call: TRBD1 (6 bases). The ends were cut back, 4 bases at V and 3 bases at J, with 13 bases in the middle. The CDR3 length is 15 residues. Germline V gene sequence: CDR1 SGDLS, CDR2 YYNGEE. The CDR3, as DNA: TGTGCCAGCAGCCCTCACAGGGAAGCTAATGAAAAACTGTTTTTT. As protein: CASSPHREANEKLFF.

The gene calls are TRBV9 and TRBJ2-3, with 13 bases identical to TRBD2. From germline, CDR1 is SGDLS and CDR2 YYNGEE. Trimming took 0 bases from V and 0 from J; bases not matched to a gene: 1. CDR3 size: 17 residues. CDR3 amino acids: CASSVVGLAGSTDTQYF. Here the CDR3 DNA reads TGTGCCAGCAGCGTAGTGGGACTAGCGGGAAGCACAGATACGCAGTATTTT. Combining the CDR3 with reference TRBV9 and TRBJ2-3 gives the whole variable domain DSGVTQTPKHLITATGQRVTLRCSPRSGDLSVYWYQQSLDQGLQFLIQYYNGEERAKGNILERFSAQQFPDLHSELNLSSLELGDSALYFCASSVVGLAGSTDTQYFGPGTRLTVL.

J is TRBJ2-5 and V is TRBV9; possible D gene TRBD1, 6 bases. The germline gives CDR1 SGDLS, CDR2 YYNGEE. V gave up 5 bases and J gave up 10 bases, with 18 bases separating them. The CDR3 has 13 residues. CDR3 residues: CASSFMVGGDQYF. Written as DNA, the CDR3 is TGTGCCAGCAGTTTCATGGTAGGGGGAGACCAGTACTTC.

The chain carries TRBV5-1 and TRBJ1-3; 9 bases fit TRBD1. The ends lost 3 bases at V and 0 bases at J; junction bases unmatched: 7. Germline loops: CDR1 SGHRS, CDR2 YFSETQ. The CDR3 totals 17 residues. The CDR3 DNA reads as TGCGCCAGCAGCTCCCGTCTGACAGGGGGCTCTGGAAACACCATATATTTT. Amino acid sequence: CASSSRLTGGSGNTIYF.

This clone was counted a few times. The gene calls are TRBV9 and TRBJ2-1, with 11 bases aligning to TRBD2. The CDR3 loop spans 15 amino acids. V shed 4 bases and J 6 bases; nucleotides not matched to a gene: 6. Per germline, CDR1 SGDLS and CDR2 YYNGEE. The CDR3 DNA reads as TGTGCCAGCAGCCTCTCCGGGACTAGCGGCAATGAGCAGTTCTTC. It translates to CASSLSGTSGNEQFF.

This chain links TRBV6-2 or TRBV6-3 with TRBJ1-5, with D perhaps matching TRBD1 (6 bases). Looked up from germline, CDR1 is MNHEY and CDR2 is SVGEGT. This CDR3 is 17 amino acids long. The V end lost 0 bases, the J end lost 3 bases, and 15 bases lay between the germline ends. CDR3 nucleotide sequence: TGTGCCAGCAGTTACTCCCAACAGGGTAGGAACAATCAGCCCCAGCATTTT. This gives the protein CASSYSQQGRNNQPQHF.

This clone is a singleton in its sample. V usage is TRBV6-2 or TRBV6-3 and J usage is TRBJ2-3; no reliable D call. Germline loops: CDR1 MNHEY, CDR2 SVGEGT. The CDR3 length is 15 residues. Trimming removed 4 bases from V and 0 bases from J, with 11 bases in between. The CDR3 sequence: CASSWASTSTDTQYF. The CDR3 region has the DNA TGTGCCAGCAGTTGGGCCAGTACTAGCACAGATACGCAGTATTTT.

V usage is TRBV2 and J usage is TRBJ1-5; TRBD1 aligns across 9 bases. From germline, CDR1 is SNHLY and CDR2 FYNNEI. CDR3 length: 14 residues. Germline trimming cut 7 bases from V and 6 bases from J; bases unmatched to any gene: 7. DNA for the CDR3: TGTGCCAGCACTGCCGACAGGGGGGTTCAGCCCCAGCATTTT. The encoded protein is CASTADRGVQPQHF.

The V and J genes are TRBV6-6 and TRBJ1-4; TRBD1 agrees at 9 bases. The CDR3 consists of 15 residues. With V trimmed by 0 bases and J by 7 bases, 3 bases remained unmatched. CDR1 is MNHNY and CDR2 is SVGAGI in the germline V gene (reference sequence). Here the CDR3 reads CASSYSGQGREKLFF. DNA for the CDR3: TGTGCCAGCAGTTACTCGGGACAGGGACGTGAAAAACTGTTTTTT.

This chain links TRBV18 with TRBJ2-7, with 9 bases aligning to TRBD1. This CDR3 comprises 15 residues. The trim removed 3 bases at V and 0 bases at J, leaving 3 bases unmatched. Germline V gene lookup returns CDR1 KGHSH and CDR2 LQKENI. CDR3 nucleotide sequence: TGTGCCAGCTCACCCGACAGGGGGAGCTCCTACGAGCAGTACTTC. This codes for CASSPDRGSSYEQYF.

V gene TRBV7-6 combines with J gene TRBJ2-5; D is perhaps TRBD1 or TRBD2 (5 bases each). Trimming cost V 4 bases and J 1 base, with 7 bases left between them. Germline V lookup: CDR1 SGHVS, CDR2 FNYEAQ. The CDR3 totals 13 residues. The CDR3 region is CASSSGTQETQYF. The CDR3 nucleotides read TGTGCCAGCAGCTCCGGGACCCAAGAGACCCAGTACTTC. Full variable domain (remainder filled in from reference TRBV7-6 and TRBJ2-5): GAGVSQSPRYKVTKRGQDVALRCDPISGHVSLYWYRQALGQGPEFLTYFNYEAQQDKSGLPNDRFSAERPEGSISTLTIQRTEQRDSAMYRCASSSGTQETQYFGPGTRLLVL.

V is TRBV27 and J is TRBJ1-5, with TRBD1 identical over 7 bases. The V segment lost 5 bases and the J segment 2 bases; nucleotides outside the gene matches: 9. Germline CDR1 and CDR2: MNHEY and SMNVEV (reference sequence). This CDR3 has 16 amino acids. In DNA, the CDR3 is TGTGCCAGCAGTCGAAGCGTAGGGGGCGGCAATCAGCCCCAGCATTTT. Protein product: CASSRSVGGGNQPQHF.

This chain connects TRBV4-1 to TRBJ1-1; D not certain. The ends were cut back, 4 bases at V and 1 base at J, with 10 bases in the middle. CDR1 and CDR2 from the germline V gene are MGHRA and YSYEKL. The CDR3 is 14 residues long. The DNA of the CDR3 is TGCGCCAGCAGCCTTAATGCGGCGAACACTGAAGCTTTCTTT. Translation gives CASSLNAANTEAFF.